These 6 T cell receptor beta chains were all obtained from the same sample, sequenced in a study of T-cell reconstitution after alpha-beta-depleted transplantation in children. Unique molecular identifiers were incorporated when the TCRbeta library was constructed. TCRdb processed the PCR reads anew with MiXCR; each CDR3 protein has one entry. The table records 200,000 to 250,000 distinct CDR3 sequences, 12% of them present only once. This specimen was PBMCs from the stem cell graft donor, taken from the stem cell graft. All receptors come from a human donor who donated a stem cell graft to a child with acute lymphoblastic leukemia.

This clonotype was seen a handful of times. The chain is built from TRBV6-1 and TRBJ2-1, with 9 bases that match TRBD1. Germline values: CDR1 MNHNS, CDR2 SASEGT. The CDR3 totals 13 residues. V lost 7 bases to trimming and J lost 9 bases; unmatched junction nucleotides: 7. In DNA form, the CDR3 reads TGTGCCAGCACTATTACAGGGGGCGGTGAGCAGTTCTTC. It specifies CASTITGGGEQFF.

This clonotype was observed many times. V and J are TRBV28 and TRBJ2-7, with D uncertain. CDR1 and CDR2 from the germline V gene are MDHEN and SYDVKM. This CDR3 has 14 residues. V lost 5 bases and J 6 bases, leaving 17 bases between the germline ends. CDR3 sequence: CASSLTSSGSEQYF. The CDR3, as DNA: TGTGCCAGCAGTCTCACCTCTTCAGGTTCCGAGCAGTACTTC.

The chain employs TRBV5-6 and TRBJ2-7; 10 bases fit TRBD1. The V segment lost 4 bases and the J segment 0 bases; nucleotides outside the gene matches: 7. This CDR3 contains 16 residues. The germline V gene encodes CDR1 SGHDT and CDR2 YYEEEE. DNA for the CDR3: TGTGCCAGCAGCCCCCGGGACAGGGGTTTCTCCTACGAGCAGTACTTC. Translated, it gives CASSPRDRGFSYEQYF.

The chain joins TRBV28 to TRBJ1-5, with 11 positions matching TRBD1. Germline values: CDR1 MDHEN, CDR2 SYDVKM. The CDR3 consists of 19 residues. Unmatched junction bases numbered 16, after V lost 8 bases and J lost 1 base. This CDR3 reads CASFSPPGTGGRSNQPQHF. The DNA for the CDR3 is TGTGCCAGCTTTTCCCCCCCGGGGACAGGGGGTAGAAGCAATCAGCCCCAGCATTTT.

This clonotype was seen many times. The chain links TRBV5-4 to TRBJ2-3, with D unclear. CDR1 is SGHNT, CDR2 YYREEE, per germline (reference sequence). The CDR3 is 14 amino acids. The ends were cut back, 2 bases at V and 2 bases at J, with 9 bases in the middle. The CDR3 is CASSFVADTDTQYF. The CDR3 coding sequence is TGTGCCAGCAGCTTCGTCGCTGACACAGATACGCAGTATTTT.

This clonotype was observed many times. This chain links TRBV12-3 or TRBV12-4 with TRBJ2-5; TRBD2 aligns across 10 bases. The CDR3 is 15 amino acids. Trimming removed 1 base from V and 5 bases from J; junction bases left unmatched: 4. CDR3 nucleotide sequence: TGTGCCAGCAGTTTAGTCGGACTAGCGGAGGAGACCCAGTACTTC. It codes for CASSLVGLAEETQYF.